This TCR beta chain was documented in a study of beta chain features in type 1 diabetes. Study-wide results and caveats: More deletions and fewer insertions at VDJ junctions were found in patients with type 1 diabetes. Significant though moderate, a shortening of TCRB CDR3s appeared in all four CD4+ subsets of Type 1 diabetes patients.

Expressed TCRB transcripts were sequenced because the entire RNA isolate underwent reverse transcription. Some clones are missing from TCRdb's copy, which holds only in-frame ones; the method was immunoSEQ multiplex PCR. The sample shows tens of thousands of clones, roughly 39% of them seen only once. Once sorted, every population was more than 95% pure. For this clone: What it binds is unknown.

Looked up from germline, CDR1 is MNHNS and CDR2 is SASEGT. Trimming left V 1 base short and J 5 bases short, with 14 bases between. This CDR3 spans 15 amino acids. This chain uses TRBV6-1 with TRBJ2-5, with a possible D match to TRBD1 (5 bases). The specimen sequenced was Tregs from blood. This clonotype was obtained from a man younger than 40 with type 1 diabetes. The CDR3 DNA reads TGTGCCAGCAGTGAAGGCGGCTACAGGCGGGAGACCCAGTACTTC. Translated, it gives CASSEGGYRRETQYF.